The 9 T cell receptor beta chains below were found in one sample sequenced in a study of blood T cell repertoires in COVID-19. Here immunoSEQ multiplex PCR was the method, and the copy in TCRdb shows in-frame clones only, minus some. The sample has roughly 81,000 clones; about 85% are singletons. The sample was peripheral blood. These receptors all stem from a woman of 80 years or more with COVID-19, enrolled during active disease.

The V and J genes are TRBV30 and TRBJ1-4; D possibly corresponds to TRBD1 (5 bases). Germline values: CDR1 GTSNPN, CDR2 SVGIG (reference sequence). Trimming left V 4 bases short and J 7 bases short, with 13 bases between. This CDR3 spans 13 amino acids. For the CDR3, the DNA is TGTGCCTGGACCTTGGGGCCGGGTGAAAAACTGTTTTTT. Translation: CAWTLGPGEKLFF.

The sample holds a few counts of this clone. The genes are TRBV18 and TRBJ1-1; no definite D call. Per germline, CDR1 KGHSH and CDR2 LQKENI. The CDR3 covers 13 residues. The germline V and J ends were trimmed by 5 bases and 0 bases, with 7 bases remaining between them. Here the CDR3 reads CASSEQVNTEAFF. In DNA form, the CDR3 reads TGTGCCAGCTCAGAACAAGTGAACACTGAAGCTTTCTTT.

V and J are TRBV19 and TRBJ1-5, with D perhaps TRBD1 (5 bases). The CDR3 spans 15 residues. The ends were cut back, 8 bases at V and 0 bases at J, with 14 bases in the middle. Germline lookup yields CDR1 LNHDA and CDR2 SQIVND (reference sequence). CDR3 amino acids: CASGRDSNSNQPQHF. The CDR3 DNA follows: TGTGCCAGTGGGAGGGACTCTAATAGCAATCAGCCCCAGCATTTT. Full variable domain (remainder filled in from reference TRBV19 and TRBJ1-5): DGGITQSPKYLFRKEGQNVTLSCEQNLNHDAMYWYRQDPGQGLRLIYYSQIVNDFQKGDIAEGYSVSREKKESFPLTVTSAQKNPTAFYLCASGRDSNSNQPQHFGDGTRLSIL.

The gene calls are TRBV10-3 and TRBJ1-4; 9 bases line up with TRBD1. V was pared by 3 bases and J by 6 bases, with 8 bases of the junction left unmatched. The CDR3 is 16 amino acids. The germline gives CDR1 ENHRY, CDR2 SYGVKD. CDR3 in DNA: TGTGCCATCAGTGACTCGATCCGGGACAGGGATGAAAAACTGTTTTTT. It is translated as CAISDSIRDRDEKLFF.

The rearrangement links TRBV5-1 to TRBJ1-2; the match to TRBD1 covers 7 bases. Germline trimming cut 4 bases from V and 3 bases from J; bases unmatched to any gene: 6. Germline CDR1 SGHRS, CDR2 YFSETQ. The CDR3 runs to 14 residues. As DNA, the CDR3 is TGCGCCAGCAGCCTCGACAGGGTGGACTATGGCTACACCTTC. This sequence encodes CASSLDRVDYGYTF.

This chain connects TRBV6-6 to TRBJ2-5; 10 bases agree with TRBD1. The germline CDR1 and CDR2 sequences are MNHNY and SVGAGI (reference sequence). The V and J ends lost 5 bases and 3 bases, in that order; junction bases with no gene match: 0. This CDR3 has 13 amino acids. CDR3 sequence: CASSGTGEETQYF. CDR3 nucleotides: TGTGCCAGCAGTGGGACAGGGGAAGAGACCCAGTACTTC.

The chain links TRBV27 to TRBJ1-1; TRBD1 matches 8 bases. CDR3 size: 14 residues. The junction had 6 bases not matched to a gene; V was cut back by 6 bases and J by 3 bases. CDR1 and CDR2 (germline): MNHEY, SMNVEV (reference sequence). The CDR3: CASSFEQGDTEAFF. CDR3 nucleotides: TGTGCCAGCAGCTTCGAACAGGGGGACACTGAAGCTTTCTTT.

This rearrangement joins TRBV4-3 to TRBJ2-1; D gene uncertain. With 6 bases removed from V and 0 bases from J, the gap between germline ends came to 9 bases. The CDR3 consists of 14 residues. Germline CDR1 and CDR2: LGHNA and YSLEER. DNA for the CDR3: TGCGCCAGCAGTTGGCTCAGCTCCTACAATGAGCAGTTCTTC. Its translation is CASSWLSSYNEQFF.

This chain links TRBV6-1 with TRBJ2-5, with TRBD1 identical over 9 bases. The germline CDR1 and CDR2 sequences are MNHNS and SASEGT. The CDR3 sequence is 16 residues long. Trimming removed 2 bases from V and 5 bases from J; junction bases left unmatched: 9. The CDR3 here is CASSEYRGQGRETQYF. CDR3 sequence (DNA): TGTGCCAGCAGTGAATATCGTGGACAGGGGCGGGAGACCCAGTACTTC.